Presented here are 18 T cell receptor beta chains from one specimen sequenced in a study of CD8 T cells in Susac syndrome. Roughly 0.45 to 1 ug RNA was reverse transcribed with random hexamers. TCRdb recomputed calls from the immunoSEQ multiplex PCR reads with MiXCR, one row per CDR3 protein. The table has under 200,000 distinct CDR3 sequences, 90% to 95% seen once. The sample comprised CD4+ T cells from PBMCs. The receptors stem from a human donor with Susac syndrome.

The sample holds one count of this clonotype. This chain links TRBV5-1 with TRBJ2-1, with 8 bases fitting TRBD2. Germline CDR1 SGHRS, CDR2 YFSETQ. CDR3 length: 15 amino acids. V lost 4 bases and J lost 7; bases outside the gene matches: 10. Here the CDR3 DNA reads TGCGCCAGCAGCCTGGCCCCGGGACTAGTAAATGAGCAGTTCTTC. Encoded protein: CASSLAPGLVNEQFF.

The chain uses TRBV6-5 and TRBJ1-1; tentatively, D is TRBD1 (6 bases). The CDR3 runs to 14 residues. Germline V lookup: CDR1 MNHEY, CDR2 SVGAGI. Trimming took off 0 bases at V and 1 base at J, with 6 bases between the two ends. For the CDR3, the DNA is TGTGCCAGCAGTTACTCACAGGGGAACACTGAAGCTTTCTTT. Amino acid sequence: CASSYSQGNTEAFF.

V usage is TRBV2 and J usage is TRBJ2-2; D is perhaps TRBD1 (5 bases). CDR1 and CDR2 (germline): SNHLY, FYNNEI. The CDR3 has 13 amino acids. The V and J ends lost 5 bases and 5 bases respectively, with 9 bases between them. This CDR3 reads CASSPAGTGELFF. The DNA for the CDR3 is TGTGCCAGCAGTCCTGCAGGGACCGGGGAGCTGTTTTTT.

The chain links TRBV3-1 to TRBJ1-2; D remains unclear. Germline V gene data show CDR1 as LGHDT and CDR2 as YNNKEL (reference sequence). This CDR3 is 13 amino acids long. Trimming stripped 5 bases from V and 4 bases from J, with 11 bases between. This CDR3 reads CASSLTGFYGYTF. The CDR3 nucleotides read TGTGCCAGCAGCTTGACCGGTTTCTATGGCTACACCTTC.

CDR3 in amino acids: CASSQQGNEQYF. The CDR3 region has the DNA TGTGCCAGCAGTCAACAGGGGAACGAGCAGTACTTC. The chain is built from TRBV12-3 or TRBV12-4 and TRBJ2-7; 7 nucleotides agree with TRBD1. Unmatched junction bases numbered 3, after V lost 5 bases and J lost 5 bases. This CDR3 is 12 amino acids long.

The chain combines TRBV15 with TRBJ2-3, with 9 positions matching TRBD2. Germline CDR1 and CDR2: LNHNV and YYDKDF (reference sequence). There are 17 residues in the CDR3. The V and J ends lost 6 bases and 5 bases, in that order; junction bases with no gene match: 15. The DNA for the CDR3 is TGTGCCACCAGAGATCCCCTCCGCGGGGGGGCAGGAGATACGCAGTATTTT. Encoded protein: CATRDPLRGGAGDTQYF.

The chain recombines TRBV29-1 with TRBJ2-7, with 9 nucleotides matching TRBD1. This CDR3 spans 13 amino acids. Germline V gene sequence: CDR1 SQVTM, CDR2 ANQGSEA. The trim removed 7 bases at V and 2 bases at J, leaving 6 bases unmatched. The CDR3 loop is CSARQGDTYEQYF. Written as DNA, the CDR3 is TGCAGCGCGAGACAGGGGGATACCTACGAGCAGTACTTC.

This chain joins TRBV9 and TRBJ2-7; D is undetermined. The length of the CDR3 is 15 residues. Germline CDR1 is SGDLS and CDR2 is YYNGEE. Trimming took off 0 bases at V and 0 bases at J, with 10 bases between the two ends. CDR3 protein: CASSVDTASSYEQYF. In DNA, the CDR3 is TGTGCCAGCAGCGTAGATACGGCCAGCTCCTACGAGCAGTACTTC.

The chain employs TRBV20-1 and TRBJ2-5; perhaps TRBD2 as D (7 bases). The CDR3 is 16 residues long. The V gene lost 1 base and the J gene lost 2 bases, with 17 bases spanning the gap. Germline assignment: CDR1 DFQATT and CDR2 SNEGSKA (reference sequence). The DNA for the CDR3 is TGCAGTGCTAGAGCCGGCGATCGGGGGGCTCAAGAGACCCAGTACTTC. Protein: CSARAGDRGAQETQYF.

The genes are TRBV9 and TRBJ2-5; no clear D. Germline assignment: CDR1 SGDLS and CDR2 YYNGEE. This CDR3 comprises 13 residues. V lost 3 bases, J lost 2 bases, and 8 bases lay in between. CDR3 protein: CASSARSQETQYF. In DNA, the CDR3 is TGTGCCAGCAGCGCACGATCTCAAGAGACCCAGTACTTC.

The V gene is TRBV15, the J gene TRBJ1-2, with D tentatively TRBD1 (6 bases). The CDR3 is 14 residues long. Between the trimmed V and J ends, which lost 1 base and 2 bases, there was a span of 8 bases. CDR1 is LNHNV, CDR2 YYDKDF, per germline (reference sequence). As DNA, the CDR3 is TGTGCCACCAGCAGAGCGGGGGGCAACTATGGCTACACCTTC. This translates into CATSRAGGNYGYTF.

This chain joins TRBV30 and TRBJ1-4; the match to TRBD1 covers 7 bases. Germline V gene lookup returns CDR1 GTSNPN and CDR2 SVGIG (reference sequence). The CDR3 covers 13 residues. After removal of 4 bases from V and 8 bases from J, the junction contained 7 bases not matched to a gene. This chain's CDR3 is CAWTETGREKLFF. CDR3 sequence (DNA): TGTGCCTGGACCGAGACAGGGCGAGAAAAACTGTTTTTT.

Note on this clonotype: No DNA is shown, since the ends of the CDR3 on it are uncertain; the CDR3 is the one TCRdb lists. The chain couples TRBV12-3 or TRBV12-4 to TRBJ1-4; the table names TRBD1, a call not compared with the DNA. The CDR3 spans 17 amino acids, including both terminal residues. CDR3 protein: CASSPGSWFGPGEKLFF.

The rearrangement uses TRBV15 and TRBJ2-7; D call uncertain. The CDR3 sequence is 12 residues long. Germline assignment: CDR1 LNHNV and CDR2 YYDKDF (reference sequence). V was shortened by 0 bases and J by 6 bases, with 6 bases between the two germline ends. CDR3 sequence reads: CATSRDRTEQYF. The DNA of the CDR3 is TGTGCCACCAGCAGAGATCGGACCGAGCAGTACTTC. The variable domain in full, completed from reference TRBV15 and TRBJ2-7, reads DAMVIQNPRYQVTQFGKPVTLSCSQTLNHNVMYWYQQKSSQAPKLLFHYYDKDFNNEADTPDNFQSRRPNTSFCFLDIRSPGLGDTAMYLCATSRDRTEQYFGPGTRLTVT.

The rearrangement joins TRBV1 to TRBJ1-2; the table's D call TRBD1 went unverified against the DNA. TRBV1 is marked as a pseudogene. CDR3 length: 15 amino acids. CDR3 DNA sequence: TGCACCAGCAGCCAAGATCCCGGGGCGAACTATGGCTACACCTTC. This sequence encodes CTSSQDPGANYGYTF.

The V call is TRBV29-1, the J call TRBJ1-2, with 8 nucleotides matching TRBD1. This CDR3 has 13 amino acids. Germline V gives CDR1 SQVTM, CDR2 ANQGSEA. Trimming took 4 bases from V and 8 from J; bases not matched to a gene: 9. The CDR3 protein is CSVVTGESGGYTF. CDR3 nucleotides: TGCAGCGTTGTGACAGGGGAATCGGGAGGCTACACCTTC. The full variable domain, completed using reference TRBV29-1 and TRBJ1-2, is SAVISQKPSRDICQRGTSLTIQCQVDSQVTMMFWYRQQPGQSLTLIATANQGSEATYESGFVIDKFPISRPNLTFSTLTVSNMSPEDSSIYLCSVVTGESGGYTFGSGTRLTVV.

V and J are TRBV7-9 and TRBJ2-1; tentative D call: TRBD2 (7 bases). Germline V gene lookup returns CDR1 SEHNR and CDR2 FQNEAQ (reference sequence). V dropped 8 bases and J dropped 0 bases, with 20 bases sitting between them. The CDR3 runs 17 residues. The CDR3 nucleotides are TGTGCCAGCGGCGACCGGGGCGGGGGCCTCTCCTACAATGAGCAGTTCTTC. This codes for CASGDRGGGLSYNEQFF.

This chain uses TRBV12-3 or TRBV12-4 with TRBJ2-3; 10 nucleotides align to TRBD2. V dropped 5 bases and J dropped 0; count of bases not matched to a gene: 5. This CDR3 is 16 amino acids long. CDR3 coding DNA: TGTGCCAGCAGTCTTCTAGCGGGGGTCAGCACAGATACGCAGTATTTT. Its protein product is CASSLLAGVSTDTQYF.